What follows are 20 T cell receptor beta chains derived from one specimen sequenced in a study of read filtering for tumor transcriptome and immune sequencing. This library used about 400 ng RNA and molecular barcoded adaptors spanning alpha/delta and beta/gamma chains. Via MiXCR, TCRdb re-called the reads, giving one row per CDR3 protein. This table has roughly 41,000 distinct CDR3 sequences, roughly 13% appearing once. The sample taken for sequencing was a population of CD138-negative cells sorted from bone marrow. Every receptor here comes from a donor aged 40 or older with multiple myeloma.

This clonotype was counted at least ten times. This sequence joins TRBV20-1 and TRBJ1-6; no clear D. The V gene's germline CDR1 is DFQATT and CDR2 SNEGSKA (reference sequence). This CDR3 is built from 16 residues. Trimming removed 0 bases at V and 7 bases at J, with 16 bases between. CDR3 sequence reads: CSARDGQSLPNSPLHF. CDR3 DNA sequence: TGCAGTGCTAGAGATGGCCAGTCATTACCGAATTCACCCCTCCACTTT.

Points on this clonotype: This clone may be a read error of a much larger clone one base away. The CDR3 bases are TGTGCCAGCAGTTACTCGTCGGCGACCTACGAGCAGTACTTC. Its protein is CASSYSSATYEQYF. The chain combines TRBV6-6 with TRBJ2-7; no clear D gene. This CDR3 contains 14 residues. Per the germline V gene, CDR1 is MNHNY and CDR2 is SVGAGI (reference sequence). The ends were cut back, 0 bases at V and 2 bases at J, with 8 bases in the middle.

The V gene is TRBV7-8, the J gene TRBJ2-6; D ambiguous. Trimming stripped 6 bases from V and 0 bases from J, with 18 bases between. Germline loops: CDR1 SGHVS, CDR2 FQNEAQ. This CDR3 is built from 18 residues. The CDR3 DNA is TGTGCCAGCAGTTCCGTAGGCCTAGATTTCTCTGGGGCCAACGTCCTGACTTTC. This encodes CASSSVGLDFSGANVLTF.

This clonotype was recorded many times. The chain couples TRBV28 to TRBJ2-3; maybe TRBD2 (5 bases). Trimming cost V 6 bases and J 4 bases, with 17 bases left between them. The CDR3 runs 15 residues. Per the germline V gene, CDR1 is MDHEN and CDR2 is SYDVKM. CDR3 amino acids: CASSPTNPGSDTQYF. In nucleotides, the CDR3 is TGTGCCAGCAGCCCGACTAATCCGGGCTCAGATACGCAGTATTTT.

This clonotype was found many times. The chain uses TRBV6-2 or TRBV6-3 and TRBJ1-5; a possible D gene is TRBD1 (6 bases). The ends were cut back, 7 bases at V and 7 bases at J, with 14 bases in the middle. Germline CDR1 reads MNHEY; CDR2 reads SVGEGT. CDR3 length: 13 amino acids. In nucleotides, the CDR3 is TGTGCCAGCACAGACAGGAGGGGACAGCCCCAGCATTTT. It is translated as CASTDRRGQPQHF.

This clonotype was detected a few times. V gene TRBV5-1 combines with J gene TRBJ1-2; D unclear. Looked up from germline, CDR1 is SGHRS and CDR2 is YFSETQ. The CDR3 length is 12 residues. The V gene lost 5 bases and the J gene lost 4 bases, with 9 bases spanning the gap. The DNA for the CDR3 is TGCGCCAGCAGTCGAGATGGCTATGGCTACACCTTC. This codes for CASSRDGYGYTF.

CDR3 nucleotide sequence: TGTGCCAGCAGCTTAGGACTAGCGGGAGCGGTCGGGGAGCTGTTTTTT. Residues: CASSLGLAGAVGELFF. The chain combines TRBV4-2 with TRBJ2-2; 13 bases are shared with TRBD2. This CDR3 region has 16 residues. V trimming: 5 bases; J trimming: 7 bases; junction bases outside the gene matches: 7. CDR1 is LGHNA, CDR2 YNFKEQ, per germline.

This clonotype has ten or more counts. This chain connects TRBV5-1 to TRBJ2-3, with 10 bases fitting TRBD1. Germline-derived CDR1 and CDR2 are SGHRS and YFSETQ. The ends lost 3 bases at V and 5 bases at J; junction bases unmatched: 3. CDR3 size: 14 residues. CDR3 sequence reads: CASSYGQGVDTQYF. The CDR3, as DNA: TGCGCCAGCAGCTACGGACAGGGGGTAGATACGCAGTATTTT.

The sample holds many counts of this clonotype. This rearrangement joins TRBV28 to TRBJ1-2, with TRBD1 identical over 9 bases. Germline V gives CDR1 MDHEN, CDR2 SYDVKM. V gave up 5 bases and J gave up 3 bases; unmatched junction bases: 22. The CDR3 length is 20 residues. The DNA for the CDR3 is TGTGCCAGCAGTCCCATAAAATTGGGACAGGGTGGGTTGTTGCACTATGGCTACACCTTC. Translated: CASSPIKLGQGGLLHYGYTF.

In its sample, this clonotype was seen many times. The rearrangement uses TRBV5-1 and TRBJ2-7; 9 nucleotides agree with TRBD1. The CDR3 runs to 15 residues. Losses at the gene ends were 2 bases for V and 1 base for J; bases not matched to a gene: 4. CDR1 SGHRS and CDR2 YFSETQ come from the germline V gene. CDR3 loop: CASSLGTGFSYEQYF. The CDR3, as DNA: TGCGCCAGCAGCTTAGGGACAGGGTTTTCCTACGAGCAGTACTTC.

This clonotype was found many times. J is TRBJ2-5 and V is TRBV6-1, with 7 bases identical to TRBD2. CDR1 is MNHNS and CDR2 is SASEGT in the germline V gene. The CDR3 has 18 residues. Losses at the gene ends were 5 bases for V and 4 bases for J; bases not matched to a gene: 19. CDR3 coding DNA: TGTGCCAGCAGTAAAGAGAAAAGCGGGATGGAACGGGGAGAGACCCAGTACTTC. This sequence encodes CASSKEKSGMERGETQYF.

This clonotype came up many times. The V gene is TRBV28, the J gene TRBJ2-1, with D possibly matching TRBD1 (6 bases). Trimming removed 5 bases at V and 0 bases at J, with 11 bases between. Germline assignment: CDR1 MDHEN and CDR2 SYDVKM. This CDR3 comprises 15 residues. The CDR3, as DNA: TGTGCCAGCAGTCCAGACAGGAGCTCCTACAATGAGCAGTTCTTC. Translating gives CASSPDRSSYNEQFF.

This clonotype was counted many times. The V gene is TRBV7-2, the J gene TRBJ2-7; D is unclear. Germline V gene lookup returns CDR1 SGHTA and CDR2 FQGNSA. The germline V and J ends were trimmed by 4 bases and 2 bases, with 9 bases remaining between them. The CDR3 is 13 residues long. CDR3 nucleotide sequence: TGTGCCAGCAGCTCAAATTATCCCTACGAGCAGTACTTC. Translating it yields CASSSNYPYEQYF.

About this clonotype: A read error may produce the germline difference seen at one junction end. The V call is TRBV13, the J call TRBJ1-1; D is perhaps TRBD1 (6 bases). This CDR3 is built from 12 residues. Germline V CDR1 and CDR2: PRHDT, FYEKMQ (reference sequence). CDR3 in DNA: TGTACCAGCCAAGCGGGGGCCACTGAAGCTTTCTTT. It translates to CTSQAGATEAFF.

This clonotype came up many times. The J gene is TRBJ1-1, the V gene TRBV7-9, with D uncertain. Germline assignment: CDR1 SEHNR and CDR2 FQNEAQ (reference sequence). The CDR3 is 16 residues long. V was clipped by 5 bases and J by 0 bases, with 16 bases between them. The CDR3 region is CASSPSVVGMNTEAFF. As DNA, the CDR3 is TGTGCCAGCAGCCCATCCGTCGTAGGGATGAACACTGAAGCTTTCTTT.

This clonotype was detected many times. This chain connects TRBV7-2 to TRBJ2-5; 10 positions match TRBD1. Trimming at V came to 6 bases and at J to 5 bases, leaving 3 bases not matched to a gene. The length of the CDR3 is 13 residues. CDR1 SGHTA and CDR2 FQGNSA come from the germline V gene. DNA for the CDR3: TGTGCCAGCAGTCAGGACAGGGGGGAGACCCAGTACTTC. Protein: CASSQDRGETQYF.

This clonotype was counted at least ten times. J is TRBJ2-3 and V is TRBV20-1; the D call may be TRBD1 or TRBD2 (5 bases each). CDR1 and CDR2 from the germline V gene are DFQATT and SNEGSKA (reference sequence). Trimming stripped 6 bases from V and 0 bases from J, with 19 bases between. CDR3 size: 16 residues. CDR3 sequence (DNA): TGCAGTGCCCCCCCCCGGGACCTTTCTAGCACAGATACGCAGTATTTT. This translates into CSAPPRDLSSTDTQYF.

In this sample, this clonotype turned up many times. The chain carries TRBV13 and TRBJ2-7; D call uncertain. V lost 1 base, J lost 3 bases, and 7 bases lay in between. This CDR3 contains 13 residues. Germline loops: CDR1 PRHDT, CDR2 FYEKMQ (reference sequence). DNA of the CDR3: TGTGCCAGCAGCTTAGACCCTGACTACGAGCAGTACTTC. Its protein product is CASSLDPDYEQYF.

Comments on this clonotype: Possible read error: a much larger clone is one base away. The chain couples TRBV9 to TRBJ2-5; 11 bases are a match to TRBD2. Germline CDR1 and CDR2: SGDLS and YYNGEE. This CDR3 is 16 amino acids long. Here the CDR3 reads CASSVGLAGGVETQDF. The CDR3 nucleotides read TGTGCCAGCAGCGTAGGATTAGCGGGAGGGGTAGAGACCCAGGACTTC.

Only a few counts were recorded for this clonotype. The chain employs TRBV12-3 or TRBV12-4 and TRBJ2-7, with D uncertain. V lost 3 bases, J lost 3 bases, and 9 bases lay in between. The CDR3 runs to 13 residues. In DNA, the CDR3 is TGTGCCAGCAGTTTCCGGCAGGACTACGAGCAGTACTTC. Protein product: CASSFRQDYEQYF.